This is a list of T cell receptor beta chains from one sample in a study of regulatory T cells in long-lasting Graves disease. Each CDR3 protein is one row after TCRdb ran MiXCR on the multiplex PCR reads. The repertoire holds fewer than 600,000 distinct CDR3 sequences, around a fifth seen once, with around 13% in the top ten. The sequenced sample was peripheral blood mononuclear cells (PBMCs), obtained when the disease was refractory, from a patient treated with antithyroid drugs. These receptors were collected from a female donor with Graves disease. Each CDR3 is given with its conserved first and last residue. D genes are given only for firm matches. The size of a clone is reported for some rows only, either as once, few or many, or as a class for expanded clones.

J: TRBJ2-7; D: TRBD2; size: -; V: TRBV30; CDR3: CAWTSGRASYEQYF; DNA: TGTGCCTGGACTAGCGGGAGGGCCTCCTACGAGCAGTACTTC
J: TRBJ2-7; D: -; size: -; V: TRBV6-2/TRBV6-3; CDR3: CASSYESGGYEQYF; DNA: TGTGCCAGCAGTTACGAGTCTGGTGGCTACGAGCAGTACTTC
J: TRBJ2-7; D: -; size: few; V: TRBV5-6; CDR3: CASSLPPITQTVHEQYF; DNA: TGTGCCAGCAGCTTACCACCGATAACACAGACAGTTCACGAGCAGTACTTC
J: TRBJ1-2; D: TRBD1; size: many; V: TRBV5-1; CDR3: CASSPTGGARGYTF; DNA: TGCGCCAGCAGCCCGACAGGGGGCGCGAGAGGCTACACCTTC
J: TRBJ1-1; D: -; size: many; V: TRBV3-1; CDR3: CASSQDLRHKAFF; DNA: TGTGCCAGCAGCCAAGATCTGAGACATAAGGCTTTCTTT
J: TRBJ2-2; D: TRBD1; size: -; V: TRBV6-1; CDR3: CASTGTGDGTGELFF; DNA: TGTGCCAGCACCGGGACAGGGGACGGCACCGGGGAGCTGTTTTTT
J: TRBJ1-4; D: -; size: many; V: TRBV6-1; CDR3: CASTDGLAGGKLFF; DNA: TGTGCCAGCACCGACGGGCTGGCGGGCGGAAAACTGTTTTTT
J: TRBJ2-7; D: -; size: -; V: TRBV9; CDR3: CASSVGLESSYEQYF; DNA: TGTGCCAGCAGCGTCGGACTGGAAAGCTCCTACGAGCAGTACTTC
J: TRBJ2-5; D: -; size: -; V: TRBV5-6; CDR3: CASNARVRETQYF; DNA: TGTGCCAGTAACGCCAGGGTCCGAGAGACCCAGTACTTC
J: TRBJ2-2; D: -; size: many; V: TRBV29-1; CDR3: CSVGGQGVGTGELFF; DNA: TGCAGCGTGGGGGGCCAGGGGGTGGGCACCGGGGAGCTGTTTTTT
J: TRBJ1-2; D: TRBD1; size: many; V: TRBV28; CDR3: CASRRQGAYGYTF; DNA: TGTGCCAGCAGGAGACAGGGGGCGTATGGCTACACCTTC
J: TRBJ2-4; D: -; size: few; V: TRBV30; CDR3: CAWSVGGPPNIQYF; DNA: TGTGCCTGGAGTGTGGGGGGCCCGCCAAACATTCAGTACTTC
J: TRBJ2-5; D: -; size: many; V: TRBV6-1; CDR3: CASSEGAGVQETQYF; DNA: TGTGCCAGCAGTGAAGGGGCAGGGGTTCAAGAGACCCAGTACTTC
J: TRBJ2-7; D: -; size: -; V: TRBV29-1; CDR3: CSVESRGSYEQYF; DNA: TGCAGCGTTGAATCCAGGGGCTCCTACGAGCAGTACTTC
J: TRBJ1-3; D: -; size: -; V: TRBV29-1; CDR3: CSVAGSSGNTIYF; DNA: TGCAGCGTTGCGGGGAGCTCTGGAAACACCATATATTTT
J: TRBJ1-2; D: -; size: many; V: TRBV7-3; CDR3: CASSRQKDYGYTF; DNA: TGTGCCAGCAGCCGACAGAAGGACTATGGCTACACCTTC
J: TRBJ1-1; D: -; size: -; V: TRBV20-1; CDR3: CSAPGWNTEAFF; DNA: TGCAGTGCTCCGGGTTGGAACACTGAAGCTTTCTTT
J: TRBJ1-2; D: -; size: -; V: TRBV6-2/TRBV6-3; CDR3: CANRSGQGRNYGYTF; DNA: TGTGCCAACAGATCAGGACAAGGACGTAACTATGGCTACACCTTC
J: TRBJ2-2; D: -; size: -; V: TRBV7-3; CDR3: CASSGFRTGELFF; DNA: TGTGCCAGCAGCGGGTTTAGGACCGGGGAGCTGTTTTTT
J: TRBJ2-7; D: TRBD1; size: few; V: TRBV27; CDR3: CASSLTGTGSYEQYF; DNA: TGTGCCAGCAGTTTAACCGGGACAGGCTCCTACGAGCAGTACTTC
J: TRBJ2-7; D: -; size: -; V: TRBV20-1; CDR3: CSAAHSYEQYF; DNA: TGCAGTGCTGCCCACTCCTACGAGCAGTACTTC
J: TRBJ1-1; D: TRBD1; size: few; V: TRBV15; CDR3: CATSRDRGDRWDLF; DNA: TGTGCCACCAGCAGGGACCGAGGGGACAGGTGGGACCTCTTT
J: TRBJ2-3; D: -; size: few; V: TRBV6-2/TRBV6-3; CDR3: CASAGLTDTQYF; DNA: TGTGCCAGCGCGGGTCTGACAGATACGCAGTATTTT
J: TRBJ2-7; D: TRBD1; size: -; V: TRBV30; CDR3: CAWTRAPGGEQYF; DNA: TGTGCCTGGACCCGAGCTCCAGGGGGCGAGCAGTACTTC
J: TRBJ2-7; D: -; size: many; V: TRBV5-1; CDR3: CASSLSQGLSYEQYF; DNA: TGCGCCAGCAGCTTGTCGCAGGGGTTGTCCTACGAGCAGTACTTC
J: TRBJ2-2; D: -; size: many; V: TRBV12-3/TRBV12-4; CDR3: CASTYREETGELFF; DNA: TGTGCCAGCACCTACAGGGAGGAAACCGGGGAGCTGTTTTTT
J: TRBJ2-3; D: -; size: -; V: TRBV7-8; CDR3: CASSPDWEKTDTQYF; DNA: TGTGCCAGCAGCCCCGACTGGGAAAAGACAGATACGCAGTATTTT
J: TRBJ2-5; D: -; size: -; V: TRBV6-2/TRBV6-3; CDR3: CASSYRLGAKETQYF; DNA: TGTGCCAGCAGTTACCGGCTAGGAGCCAAGGAGACCCAGTACTTC
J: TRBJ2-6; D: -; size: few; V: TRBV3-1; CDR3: CASSLVGQSFSGANVLTF; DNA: TGTGCCAGCAGCCTGGTGGGACAAAGCTTCTCTGGGGCCAACGTCCTGACTTTC
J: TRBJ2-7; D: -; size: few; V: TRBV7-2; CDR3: CASSPGLYWEQYF; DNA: TGTGCCAGCAGCCCGGGCCTTTACTGGGAGCAGTACTTC
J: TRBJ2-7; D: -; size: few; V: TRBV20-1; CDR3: CSGGLWEQYF; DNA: TGCAGTGGGGGACTTTGGGAGCAGTACTTC
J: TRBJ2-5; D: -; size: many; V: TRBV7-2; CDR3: CASSLTVSGTQYF; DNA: TGTGCCAGCAGCTTGACGGTTTCGGGAACCCAGTACTTC
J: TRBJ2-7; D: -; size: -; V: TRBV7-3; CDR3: CASSFSTGWGEQYF; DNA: TGTGCCAGCAGCTTTTCAACGGGCTGGGGCGAGCAGTACTTC
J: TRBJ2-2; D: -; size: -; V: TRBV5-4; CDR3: CASSLSYTGELFF; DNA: TGTGCCAGCAGTCTGTCATACACCGGGGAGCTGTTTTTT
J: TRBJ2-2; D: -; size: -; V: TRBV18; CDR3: CASSPFSDTGELFF; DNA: TGTGCCAGCTCACCGTTTAGCGACACCGGGGAGCTGTTTTTT
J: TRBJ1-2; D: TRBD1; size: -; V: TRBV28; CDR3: CASRRRQPGQGAEGYTF; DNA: TGTGCCAGCCGTCGACGTCAGCCGGGACAGGGGGCGGAAGGCTACACCTTC
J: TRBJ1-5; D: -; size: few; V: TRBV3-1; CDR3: CASSQSRNQPQHF; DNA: TGTGCCAGCAGCCAATCCCGCAATCAGCCCCAGCATTTT
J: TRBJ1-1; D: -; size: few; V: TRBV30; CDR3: CAWSLGRGFSEAFF; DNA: TGTGCCTGGAGTTTGGGCAGGGGATTCTCTGAAGCTTTCTTT